A single sample is the source of the 2 T cell receptor beta chains below, sequenced in a study of blood T cells in healthy people across ages. The authors ran a second PCR of about 7 to 11 cycles using a sample-barcoded 5' primer and a J-beta primer mix. MiXCR, run by TCRdb on the 5' RACE reads, gives a single entry per CDR3 protein. The sample yields hundreds of thousands of distinct CDR3 sequences, under 50% seen once. Sequences were obtained from blood. These receptors were obtained from a young man in good health.

The chain joins TRBV6-2 or TRBV6-3 to TRBJ1-5; D not certain. Trimming stripped 2 bases from V and 2 bases from J, with 10 bases between. CDR1 MNHEY and CDR2 SVGEGT come from the germline V gene. The CDR3 contains 15 residues. CDR3 coding DNA: TGTGCCAGCAGTTACGGTAGAATGGGCAATCAGCCCCAGCATTTT. Translated: CASSYGRMGNQPQHF.

The chain joins TRBV4-1 to TRBJ1-2; D is perhaps TRBD1 (6 bases). V dropped 3 bases and J dropped 8 bases, with 19 bases sitting between them. Germline CDR1 is MGHRA and CDR2 is YSYEKL. The CDR3 covers 15 residues. In nucleotides, the CDR3 is TGCGCCAGCAGCCAGGGACACAGTAACCCACACGGCTACACCTTC. Translating it yields CASSQGHSNPHGYTF.